These 32 T cell receptor beta chains originate from one sample sequenced in a study of cytomegalovirus exposure and HLA in healthy donors. The PCR contained 60 Vbeta and 13 Jbeta primers. Measured with immunoSEQ multiplex PCR; TCRdb has only the in-frame clones, and not every one. The profile shows tens of thousands of clones, over 9% of them singletons. Source material: PBMCs. The receptors stem from a man in his fifties or sixties in good health and CMV-seropositive.

This chain joins TRBV2 and TRBJ2-5, with D tentatively TRBD1 (5 bases). The CDR3 is made up of 13 amino acids. The V gene's germline CDR1 is SNHLY and CDR2 FYNNEI. The V end lost 6 bases, the J end lost 1 base, and 9 bases lay between the germline ends. The CDR3 DNA sequence: TGTGCCAGCAGAGAGACAGTCCAAGAGACCCAGTACTTC. This encodes CASRETVQETQYF.

The table lists this clone with a few counts. The chain combines TRBV5-1 with TRBJ2-5; TRBD1 is a possible D gene (6 bases). This CDR3 spans 14 amino acids. Germline V gene lookup returns CDR1 SGHRS and CDR2 YFSETQ. V dropped 4 bases and J dropped 5 bases, with 15 bases sitting between them. The CDR3 DNA follows: TGCGCCAGCAGCACCGGACAGCAAGCGGAGACCCAGTACTTC. This encodes CASSTGQQAETQYF.

This clone was recorded at least ten times. The J gene is TRBJ2-5, the V gene TRBV7-9; 11 positions match TRBD2. The V gene end was trimmed by 4 bases and the J gene end by 5 bases; junction bases not matched to a gene: 9. This CDR3 contains 16 residues. Germline CDR1 reads SEHNR; CDR2 reads FQNEAQ (reference sequence). CDR3 bases: TGTGCCAGCAGCTCGGGACTAGCGGCCGCTGGGGAGACCCAGTACTTC. Its translation is CASSSGLAAAGETQYF.

This clone was observed at least ten times. The V call is TRBV30, the J call TRBJ2-6; D remains ambiguous. The CDR3 sequence is 12 residues long. Per the germline V gene, CDR1 is GTSNPN and CDR2 is SVGIG (reference sequence). Trimming stripped 3 bases from V and 3 bases from J, with 3 bases between. The CDR3 spells CAWSGGANVLTF. CDR3 in DNA: TGTGCCTGGAGCGGTGGGGCCAACGTCCTGACTTTC.

This chain uses TRBV15 with TRBJ2-1; a possible D gene is TRBD1 (5 bases). The germline V gene encodes CDR1 LNHNV and CDR2 YYDKDF (reference sequence). The germline V and J ends were trimmed by 5 bases and 2 bases, with 19 bases remaining between them. CDR3 size: 17 residues. In DNA, the CDR3 is TGTGCCACCAGCCATGATTCCGGCAGGGTCCCCTACAATGAGCAGTTCTTC. Protein product: CATSHDSGRVPYNEQFF.

The rearrangement links TRBV5-1 to TRBJ2-6; TRBD1 matches at 8 bases. V lost 3 bases to trimming and J lost 4 bases; unmatched junction nucleotides: 6. The germline V gene encodes CDR1 SGHRS and CDR2 YFSETQ. CDR3 length: 16 amino acids. CDR3 loop: CASSSDRAVGANVLTF. The CDR3 DNA reads as TGCGCCAGCAGCTCGGACAGGGCGGTCGGGGCCAACGTCCTGACTTTC.

This clone has only a few counts. J is TRBJ2-6 and V is TRBV18; no firm D call. Germline lookup yields CDR1 KGHSH and CDR2 LQKENI. This CDR3 has 17 residues. Trimming left V 4 bases short and J 0 bases short, with 13 bases between. CDR3 nucleotide sequence: TGTGCCAGCTCACGAGCAGGTGAAACCTCTGGGGCCAACGTCCTGACTTTC. It yields the protein CASSRAGETSGANVLTF.

This clone has more than one count but fewer than ten. The chain links TRBV9 to TRBJ2-1, with 7 nucleotides matching TRBD1. This CDR3 is built from 16 residues. Looked up from germline, CDR1 is SGDLS and CDR2 is YYNGEE. J lost 7 bases, V lost 4 bases, and 14 bases had no gene match. The chain's CDR3 is CASSPAGTGVGNEQFF. The CDR3, as DNA: TGTGCCAGCAGCCCCGCGGGTACAGGGGTGGGGAATGAGCAGTTCTTC. Full variable domain (missing parts from reference TRBV9 and TRBJ2-1): DSGVTQTPKHLITATGQRVTLRCSPRSGDLSVYWYQQSLDQGLQFLIQYYNGEERAKGNILERFSAQQFPDLHSELNLSSLELGDSALYFCASSPAGTGVGNEQFFGPGTRLTVL.

The rearrangement links TRBV28 to TRBJ2-1; 8 bases line up with TRBD2. Germline trimming cut 6 bases from V and 7 bases from J; bases unmatched to any gene: 5. Germline CDR1 reads MDHEN; CDR2 reads SYDVKM. This CDR3 region has 13 residues. The CDR3 DNA sequence: TGTGCCAGCAGCAGGAGCGGGAGTAATGAGCAGTTCTTC. Translated, it gives CASSRSGSNEQFF.

This clone was detected only a few times. V gene TRBV9 combines with J gene TRBJ2-2; a weak D match, TRBD2 (5 bases). The CDR3 length is 16 residues. V was clipped by 0 bases and J by 5 bases, with 14 bases between them. Germline CDR1 is SGDLS and CDR2 is YYNGEE. The CDR3 bases are TGTGCCAGCAGCGTAGGGGAGTTGAGGTGGACCGGGGAGCTGTTTTTT. Its translation: CASSVGELRWTGELFF.

The chain recombines TRBV29-1 with TRBJ2-5; maybe TRBD2 (6 bases). This CDR3 has 12 residues. Germline V lookup: CDR1 SQVTM, CDR2 ANQGSEA. V lost 6 bases, J lost 4 bases, and 12 bases lay in between. CDR3 nucleotides: TGCAGCGTGATGACTAGTGGAGAGACCCAGTACTTC. It specifies CSVMTSGETQYF.

This clone turned up a few times. This chain connects TRBV6-5 to TRBJ2-3; the D is unclear. This CDR3 region has 15 residues. Trimming took off 0 bases at V and 1 base at J, with 8 bases between the two ends. Germline V lookup: CDR1 MNHEY, CDR2 SVGAGI. The CDR3 DNA reads TGTGCCAGCAGTTACTCGAACTCTCGCACAGATACGCAGTATTTT. Its translation: CASSYSNSRTDTQYF.

CDR3 sequence reads: CASSLGGGTRETQYF. CDR3 DNA: TGTGCCAGCAGCTTAGGGGGGGGCACCAGAGAGACCCAGTACTTC. The chain links TRBV11-2 to TRBJ2-5, with D possibly being TRBD2 (7 bases). Germline-derived CDR1 and CDR2 are SGHAT and FQNNGV. Trimming pared 1 base from V and 4 bases from J, leaving 13 bases between. The CDR3 is 15 residues long.

The V and J genes are TRBV6-1 and TRBJ2-1; D uncertain. Germline loops: CDR1 MNHNS, CDR2 SASEGT. The CDR3 covers 12 residues. The V end was cut by 6 bases, the J end by 2 bases, with 5 bases between. The CDR3 sequence: CASRAAYNEQFF. CDR3 nucleotides: TGTGCCAGCAGGGCAGCCTACAATGAGCAGTTCTTC.

CDR3 coding DNA: TGTGCCAGCAGCTTAGGAGGCGCCGGGACAGGGGTCGCCTACGAGCAGTACGTC. Translating gives CASSLGGAGTGVAYEQYV. The chain combines TRBV11-2 with TRBJ2-7, with TRBD1 matching 10 bases. The CDR3 totals 18 residues. V shed 1 base and J 2 bases; nucleotides not matched to a gene: 11. Germline V gene sequence: CDR1 SGHAT, CDR2 FQNNGV.

This clone was counted a few times. The genes are TRBV10-3 and TRBJ1-2, with D perhaps matching TRBD1 (6 bases). CDR1 and CDR2 (germline): ENHRY, SYGVKD. Trimming left V 2 bases short and J 6 bases short, with 13 bases between. This CDR3 has 14 amino acids. CDR3 coding DNA: TGTGCCATCAGTGAGCTCGAGGGGGATGATGGCTACACCTTC. Protein: CAISELEGDDGYTF.

V gene TRBV19 combines with J gene TRBJ1-2; D gene unclear. Germline V gene sequence: CDR1 LNHDA, CDR2 SQIVND (reference sequence). V was trimmed by 3 bases and J by 5 bases, leaving 7 bases between them. The CDR3 covers 12 residues. The CDR3, as DNA: TGTGCCAGTAGTATGCGTGAATATGGCTACACCTTC. Residues: CASSMREYGYTF.

In its sample, this clone was seen a few times. The chain joins TRBV29-1 to TRBJ2-7, with D maybe TRBD2 (6 bases). V was shortened by 4 bases and J by 0 bases, with 10 bases between the two germline ends. The CDR3 covers 13 residues. CDR1 is SQVTM, CDR2 ANQGSEA, per germline. This chain's CDR3 is CSVGGTPSYEQYF. The CDR3 DNA follows: TGCAGCGTTGGCGGGACTCCCTCCTACGAGCAGTACTTC.

This sequence joins TRBV7-9 and TRBJ1-2, with TRBD1 identical over 8 bases. Germline trimming cut 5 bases from V and 6 bases from J; bases unmatched to any gene: 5. Per the germline V gene, CDR1 is SEHNR and CDR2 is FQNEAQ (reference sequence). There are 13 residues in the CDR3. As DNA, the CDR3 is TGTGCCAGCAGCCCAACAGGGGGGCATGGCTACACCTTC. This sequence encodes CASSPTGGHGYTF.

This clone appeared a few times. The chain combines TRBV6-5 with TRBJ2-1; 7 nucleotides match TRBD2. Trimming took 6 bases from V and 0 from J; bases not matched to a gene: 2. Germline CDR1 is MNHEY and CDR2 is SVGAGI. The CDR3 sequence is 14 residues long. In DNA, the CDR3 is TGTGCCAGCAGCCGCGGGAGCTCCTACAATGAGCAGTTCTTC. Protein: CASSRGSSYNEQFF.

This clone has just a few counts. V gene TRBV28 combines with J gene TRBJ1-1; 8 bases agree with TRBD1. The CDR3 sequence is 15 residues long. V gave up 1 base and J gave up 8 bases; unmatched junction bases: 9. Germline CDR1 reads MDHEN; CDR2 reads SYDVKM. This CDR3 is CASSLSGQGAYEAFF. DNA for the CDR3: TGTGCCAGCAGTTTATCCGGACAGGGAGCCTACGAAGCTTTCTTT. The full variable domain, rest sourced from reference TRBV28 and TRBJ1-1, is DVKVTQSSRYLVKRTGEKVFLECVQDMDHENMFWYRQDPGLGLRLIYFSYDVKMKEKGDIPEGYSVSREKKERFSLILESASTNQTSMYLCASSLSGQGAYEAFFGQGTRLTVV.

This clone occurred a few times. V and J are TRBV30 and TRBJ1-3; no reliable D call. CDR1 and CDR2 from the germline V gene are GTSNPN and SVGIG (reference sequence). The V gene lost 7 bases and the J gene lost 8 bases, with 12 bases spanning the gap. The CDR3 is made up of 11 amino acids. The CDR3 DNA reads TGTGCCTTAAATATCGGAGACACCATATATTTT. Translating gives CALNIGDTIYF.

This rearrangement joins TRBV7-3 to TRBJ1-1; TRBD1 matches at 8 bases. Germline loops: CDR1 SGHTA, CDR2 FQGTGA. This CDR3 region has 13 residues. V lost 5 bases and J lost 8; bases outside the gene matches: 7. The CDR3 nucleotides read TGTGCCAGCAGCGCGACAGGGGCTGCGGAAGCTTTCTTT. Its translation: CASSATGAAEAFF.

This clone occurred a few times. Within the sample, other DNA sequences also encode this same CDR3. The chain links TRBV7-3 to TRBJ2-1; 11 bases agree with TRBD2. The CDR3 is 15 amino acids. Germline V gene data show CDR1 as SGHTA and CDR2 as FQGTGA. V lost 4 bases and J lost 3; bases outside the gene matches: 2. CDR3 coding DNA: TGTGCCAGCAGCTCTGGGACTAGCGGCTACAATGAGCAGTTCTTC. It is translated as CASSSGTSGYNEQFF. The variable domain in full, completed from reference TRBV7-3 and TRBJ2-1, reads GAGVSQTPSNKVTEKGKYVELRCDPISGHTALYWYRQSLGQGPEFLIYFQGTGAADDSGLPNDRFFAVRPEGSVSTLKIQRTERGDSAVYLCASSSGTSGYNEQFFGPGTRLTVL.

The chain recombines TRBV7-9 with TRBJ2-2; TRBD2 matches 8 bases. The length of the CDR3 is 16 residues. Germline CDR1 is SEHNR and CDR2 is FQNEAQ (reference sequence). With V trimmed by 4 bases and J by 5 bases, 9 bases remained unmatched. The CDR3 reads CASSSLGGGRTGELFF. CDR3 bases: TGTGCCAGCAGCTCCCTGGGCGGGGGGCGTACCGGGGAGCTGTTTTTT.

This clone was seen a few times. A junction end diverges from the germline sequence, so it may reflect a read error. The chain joins TRBV5-8 to TRBJ2-1; 7 bases align to TRBD1. The CDR3 spans 16 residues. Looked up from germline, CDR1 is SGHTS and CDR2 is YDEGEE. The CDR3 DNA sequence: TGTGCCAGCAGTTTGGGACAGCTTCTTTGGGTGCATGAGCAGTTCTTC. Encoded protein: CASSLGQLLWVHEQFF.

The chain recombines TRBV28 with TRBJ2-7, with TRBD2 as a possible D gene (5 bases). The V end lost 4 bases, the J end lost 5 bases, and 21 bases lay between the germline ends. CDR1 and CDR2 from the germline V gene are MDHEN and SYDVKM. The CDR3 length is 16 residues. The CDR3 DNA is TGTGCCAGCAGTTCCCTAACTTGGCGGGCAGAGAACGAGCAGTACTTC. Protein sequence: CASSSLTWRAENEQYF. Supplemented by reference TRBV28 and TRBJ2-7, the full variable domain reads DVKVTQSSRYLVKRTGEKVFLECVQDMDHENMFWYRQDPGLGLRLIYFSYDVKMKEKGDIPEGYSVSREKKERFSLILESASTNQTSMYLCASSSLTWRAENEQYFGPGTRLTVT.

In this sample, this clone turned up a few times. The V gene is TRBV5-1, the J gene TRBJ1-2, with D perhaps TRBD1 (6 bases). Germline lookup yields CDR1 SGHRS and CDR2 YFSETQ. Between the trimmed V and J ends, which lost 4 bases and 2 bases, there was a span of 12 bases. The CDR3 consists of 14 residues. CDR3: CASSTDRGNYGYTF. CDR3 DNA sequence: TGCGCCAGCAGCACGGACAGAGGAAACTATGGCTACACCTTC.

This clone has only a few counts. J is TRBJ2-3 and V is TRBV29-1; tentative D call: TRBD1 (7 bases). Germline CDR1 SQVTM, CDR2 ANQGSEA. V was shortened by 3 bases and J by 3 bases, with 19 bases between the two germline ends. The CDR3 spans 16 residues. CDR3: CSVDSRDRGGTDTQYF. In nucleotides, the CDR3 is TGCAGCGTTGACTCCCGGGACAGAGGGGGGACAGATACGCAGTATTTT.

This clone was picked up a small number of times. V and J are TRBV30 and TRBJ1-3; D perhaps matches TRBD1 (5 bases). The CDR3 has 16 amino acids. Germline loops: CDR1 GTSNPN, CDR2 SVGIG (reference sequence). Between the trimmed V and J ends, which lost 0 bases and 2 bases, there was a span of 14 bases. The CDR3 sequence is CAWSVRSGLAGNTIYF. The CDR3 DNA reads as TGTGCCTGGAGTGTACGGTCAGGGCTTGCTGGAAACACCATATATTTT.

This chain connects TRBV5-6 to TRBJ2-2, with a weak D call TRBD2 (5 bases). The CDR3 is 17 amino acids. The germline V gene encodes CDR1 SGHDT and CDR2 YYEEEE. V was shortened by 3 bases and J by 4 bases, with 19 bases between the two germline ends. CDR3 residues: CASSSPLQGRGTGELFF. As DNA, the CDR3 is TGTGCCAGCAGCTCCCCTCTACAAGGGAGAGGCACCGGGGAGCTGTTTTTT.

In this sample, this clone turned up a few times. The chain has TRBV6-1 and TRBJ2-5; D possibly corresponds to TRBD2 (5 bases). The ends were cut back, 4 bases at V and 1 base at J, with 10 bases in the middle. The CDR3 runs to 14 residues. The germline V gene encodes CDR1 MNHNS and CDR2 SASEGT. The CDR3 here is CASSAGRVQETQYF. The CDR3 DNA is TGTGCCAGCAGTGCGGGAAGGGTCCAAGAGACCCAGTACTTC.